A single sample is the source of the 14 T cell receptor beta chains below, sequenced in a study of T-cell memory formation after mild COVID-19 (dated by TCRdb to the early 2020s). The library was generated by 5' RACE. TCRdb names Illumina NovaSeq 6000 as the instrument used. Starting from the raw public reads, TCRdb applied fastp trimming at Q25, assembled clones with MiXCR and retained in-frame beta chains. Each CDR3 protein appears once, grouped with its most common genes and DNA. The sample contains 300,000 to 400,000 distinct CDR3 sequences, roughly 21% of them found a single time. Around 13% of the sample belongs to the ten largest clones. Specimen: PBMCs or a T cell subset sorted from them (not recorded which). The receptors stem from an adult woman who had mild COVID-19 (a few samples of this study predate the infection). The sample titles of this study are shuffled in the database, so cell type and time point are left out; the donor was told from shared clones.

This clonotype was counted a few times. The rearrangement uses TRBV7-9 and TRBJ2-3, with TRBD2 matching 7 bases. The CDR3 length is 14 residues. The J segment lost 6 bases and the V segment lost 3 bases, leaving 6 bases of the junction unmatched. CDR1 SEHNR and CDR2 FQNEAQ come from the germline V gene (reference sequence). CDR3 sequence (DNA): TGTGCCAGCAGCTTGGAAGCGGGGTCCGATACGCAGTATTTT. Protein sequence: CASSLEAGSDTQYF.

This clonotype has only a few counts. The rearrangement uses TRBV4-1 and TRBJ2-7; no firm D call. V lost 0 bases and J 0 bases, leaving 12 bases between the germline ends. Per the germline V gene, CDR1 is MGHRA and CDR2 is YSYEKL. This CDR3 region has 16 residues. DNA for the CDR3: TGCGCCAGCAGCCAAGACCATCCGGGCCGCTCCTACGAGCAGTACTTC. This encodes CASSQDHPGRSYEQYF.

This rearrangement joins TRBV3-1 to TRBJ1-1, with a weak D call TRBD1 (6 bases). There are 15 residues in the CDR3. V was trimmed by 5 bases and J by 1 base, leaving 14 bases between them. The germline gives CDR1 LGHDT, CDR2 YNNKEL (reference sequence). CDR3 in DNA: TGTGCCAGCAGCTTCAAGACAGGAGCGAACACTGAAGCTTTCTTT. Its translation: CASSFKTGANTEAFF.

This clonotype was counted between two and nine times. The chain uses TRBV18 and TRBJ2-3; TRBD1 aligns across 8 bases. The germline V gene encodes CDR1 KGHSH and CDR2 LQKENI. Trimming removed 2 bases from V and 4 bases from J; junction bases left unmatched: 8. The CDR3 covers 16 residues. Here the CDR3 reads CASSPDGQGSPDTQYF. The CDR3, as DNA: TGTGCCAGCTCACCAGATGGACAGGGAAGTCCAGATACGCAGTATTTT.

The chain carries TRBV7-2 and TRBJ1-2; D is possibly TRBD1 (5 bases). The length of the CDR3 is 16 residues. Looked up from germline, CDR1 is SGHTA and CDR2 is FQGNSA. Trimming cost V 6 bases and J 7 bases, with 24 bases left between them. CDR3 sequence (DNA): TGTGCCAGCAGTCCGGTTGGGGGGGAGGTTCTCGGTGGCTACACCTTC. It is translated as CASSPVGGEVLGGYTF.

This clonotype is medium-sized (0.01 to 0.1%) by share. This chain connects TRBV15 to TRBJ2-2; D is unresolved. V lost 0 bases and J lost 0, with 11 bases in between. Germline V gene data show CDR1 as LNHNV and CDR2 as YYDKDF (reference sequence). The CDR3 length is 17 residues. The CDR3 protein is CATSRDQASPNTGELFF. DNA for the CDR3: TGTGCCACCAGCAGAGATCAAGCCAGCCCGAACACCGGGGAGCTGTTTTTT.

V gene TRBV20-1 combines with J gene TRBJ1-5, with 8 bases lining up with TRBD1. CDR3 length: 15 residues. V lost 6 bases to trimming and J lost 6 bases; unmatched junction nucleotides: 13. Looked up from germline, CDR1 is DFQATT and CDR2 is SNEGSKA (reference sequence). The CDR3 loop is CSATGPGQDGQPQHF. As DNA, the CDR3 is TGCAGTGCCACCGGCCCGGGACAGGACGGTCAGCCCCAGCATTTT.

The chain couples TRBV7-8 to TRBJ2-7; the D gene is possibly TRBD1 (6 bases). V lost 5 bases and J lost 2, with 13 bases in between. Per the germline V gene, CDR1 is SGHVS and CDR2 is FQNEAQ. This CDR3 is 14 amino acids long. CDR3 DNA sequence: TGTGCCAGCAGCGTGGACAGATTCCCCTACGAGCAGTACTTC. Translating gives CASSVDRFPYEQYF.

The V gene is TRBV5-1, the J gene TRBJ2-1, with 13 bases aligning to TRBD2. The junction had 7 bases not matched to a gene; V was cut back by 4 bases and J by 6 bases. The CDR3 is made up of 16 amino acids. In germline, CDR1 is SGHRS, CDR2 YFSETQ. In DNA form, the CDR3 reads TGCGCCAGCAGCCCAGGGACTAGCGGGGCGGCCAATGAGCAGTTCTTC. It encodes CASSPGTSGAANEQFF.

This clonotype appeared a few times. The CDR3 protein is CASTQRDRGLSNQPQHF. The CDR3 coding sequence is TGTGCCAGCACCCAGCGGGACAGGGGGCTTAGCAATCAGCCCCAGCATTTT. The gene calls are TRBV6-1 and TRBJ1-5, with TRBD1 identical over 12 bases. Germline CDR1 reads MNHNS; CDR2 reads SASEGT. With 7 bases clipped from V and 0 bases from J, the junction kept 7 bases outside the gene matches. The CDR3 covers 17 residues.

This clonotype was seen more than once but under ten times. This chain connects TRBV7-2 to TRBJ1-2, with D possibly being TRBD1 (6 bases). Trimming took 4 bases from V and 5 from J, leaving 17 bases between them. CDR3 length: 15 residues. Looked up from germline, CDR1 is SGHTA and CDR2 is FQGNSA. CDR3 residues: CASSSGQLGDYGYTF. CDR3 DNA sequence: TGTGCCAGCAGCTCAGGACAGTTAGGGGATTATGGCTACACCTTC. The full variable domain, completed using reference TRBV7-2 and TRBJ1-2, is GAGVSQSPSNKVTEKGKDVELRCDPISGHTALYWYRQSLGQGLEFLIYFQGNSAPDKSGLPSDRFSAERTGGSVSTLTIQRTQQEDSAVYLCASSSGQLGDYGYTFGSGTRLTVV.

This clonotype has only a few counts. This rearrangement joins TRBV12-3 or TRBV12-4 to TRBJ2-1, with D maybe TRBD2 (6 bases). V lost 6 bases, J lost 8 bases, and 17 bases lay in between. The CDR3 extends over 14 amino acids. This chain's CDR3 is CASSSFLGGDEQFF. CDR3 in DNA: TGTGCCAGCAGCTCCTTTCTTGGCGGGGATGAGCAGTTCTTC.

CDR3: CAWTRANEKLFF. DNA for the CDR3: TGTGCCTGGACCCGGGCTAATGAAAAACTGTTTTTT. V is TRBV30 and J is TRBJ1-4; D unclear. The CDR3 consists of 12 residues. Germline-derived CDR1 and CDR2 are GTSNPN and SVGIG (reference sequence). The V gene lost 4 bases and the J gene lost 3 bases, with 6 bases spanning the gap.

This chain joins TRBV7-9 and TRBJ1-5, with 7 bases lining up with TRBD1. Per the germline V gene, CDR1 is SEHNR and CDR2 is FQNEAQ (reference sequence). V gave up 5 bases and J gave up 7 bases; unmatched junction bases: 8. This CDR3 is 14 amino acids long. The CDR3 sequence is CASSLQGLGQPQHF. Here the CDR3 DNA reads TGTGCCAGCAGCCTACAGGGGTTGGGGCAGCCCCAGCATTTT.